This T cell receptor beta chain was profiled in a study of beta chain features in type 1 diabetes. The J segment lost 5 bases and the V segment lost 7 bases, leaving 7 bases of the junction unmatched. Germline V gene data show CDR1 as SQVTM and CDR2 as ANQGSEA. There are 14 residues in the CDR3. In this sample, this clone turned up once. Antigen unknown. Study findings and constraints: In every one of the four CD4+ subsets, TCRB CDR3s were moderately but significantly shorter in Type 1 diabetes patients.

The study reverse transcribed the entire isolated RNA, so it sequenced expressed TCRB transcripts. The repertoire was sequenced with immunoSEQ multiplex PCR; TCRdb's copy has only in-frame clones and lacks some. In the table there are about 160,000 clones, roughly 63% of which are singletons. Sorted CD4+ subsets: naive, central memory, regulatory, stem cell-like memory (CD45RO/CCR7/CD25/CD127/CD95/CD27 panel). Sequences were obtained from naive CD4+ T cells from blood. The J gene is TRBJ2-1, the V gene TRBV29-1; TRBD2 matches at 11 bases. The clonotype originates from a man aged 30-40 years with type 1 diabetes. Here the CDR3 reads CSATGTSGDNEQFF. The CDR3 DNA reads TGCAGCGCAACCGGGACTAGCGGAGACAATGAGCAGTTCTTC.